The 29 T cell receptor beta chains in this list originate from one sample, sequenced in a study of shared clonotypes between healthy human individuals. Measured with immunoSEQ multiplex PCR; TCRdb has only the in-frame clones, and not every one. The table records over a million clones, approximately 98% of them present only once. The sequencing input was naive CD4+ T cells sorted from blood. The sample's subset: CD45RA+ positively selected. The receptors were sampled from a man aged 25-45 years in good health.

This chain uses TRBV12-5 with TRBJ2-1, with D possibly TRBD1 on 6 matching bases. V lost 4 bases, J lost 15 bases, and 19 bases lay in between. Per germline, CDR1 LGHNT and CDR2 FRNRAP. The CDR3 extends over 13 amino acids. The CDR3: CASGSPWGHSWFF. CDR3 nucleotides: TGTGCTAGTGGTTCCCCTTGGGGACATTCGTGGTTCTTC.

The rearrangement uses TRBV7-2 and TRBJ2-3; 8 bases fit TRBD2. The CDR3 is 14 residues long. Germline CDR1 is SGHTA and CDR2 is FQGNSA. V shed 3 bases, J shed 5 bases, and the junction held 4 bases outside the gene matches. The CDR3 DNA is TGTGCCAGCAGCTTTCAGCTAGCGGGAGATACGCAGTATTTT. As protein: CASSFQLAGDTQYF.

This CDR3 reads CASSAGQETQYF. The CDR3 bases are TGTGCCAGCAGCGCAGGTCAAGAGACCCAGTACTTC. The gene calls are TRBV2 and TRBJ2-5; unclear D gene. The CDR3 covers 12 residues. Germline CDR1 is SNHLY and CDR2 is FYNNEI. The germline V and J ends were trimmed by 6 bases and 2 bases, with 7 bases remaining between them.

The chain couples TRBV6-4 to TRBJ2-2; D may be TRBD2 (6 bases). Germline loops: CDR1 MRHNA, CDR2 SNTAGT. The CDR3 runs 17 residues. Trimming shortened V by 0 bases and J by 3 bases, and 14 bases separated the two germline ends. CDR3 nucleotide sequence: TGTGCCAGCAGTGACTCGAGGTTGGGGGACTACACCGGGGAGCTGTTTTTT. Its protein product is CASSDSRLGDYTGELFF.

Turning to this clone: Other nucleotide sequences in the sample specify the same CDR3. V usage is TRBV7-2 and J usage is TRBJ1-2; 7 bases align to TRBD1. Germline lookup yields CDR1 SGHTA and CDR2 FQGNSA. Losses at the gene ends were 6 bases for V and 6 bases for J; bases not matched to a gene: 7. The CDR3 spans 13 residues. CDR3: CASSSDRVDGYTF. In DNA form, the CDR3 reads TGTGCCAGCAGTTCCGACAGGGTGGATGGCTACACCTTC.

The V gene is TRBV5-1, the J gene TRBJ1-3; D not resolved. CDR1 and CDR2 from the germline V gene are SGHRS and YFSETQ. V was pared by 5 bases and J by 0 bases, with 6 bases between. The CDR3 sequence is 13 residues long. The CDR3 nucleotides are TGCGCCAGCAGGGGCCACTCTGGAAACACCATATATTTT. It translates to CASRGHSGNTIYF.

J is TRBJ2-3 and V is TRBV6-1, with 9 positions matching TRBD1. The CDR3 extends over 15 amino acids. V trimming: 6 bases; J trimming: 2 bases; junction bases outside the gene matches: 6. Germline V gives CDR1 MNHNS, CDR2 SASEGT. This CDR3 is CASRPGQGNTDTQYF. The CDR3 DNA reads TGTGCCAGCAGGCCTGGACAGGGGAACACAGATACGCAGTATTTT.

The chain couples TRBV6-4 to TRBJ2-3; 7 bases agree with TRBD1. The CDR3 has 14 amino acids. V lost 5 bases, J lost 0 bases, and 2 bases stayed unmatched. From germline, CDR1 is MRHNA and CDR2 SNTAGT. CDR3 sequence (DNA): TGTGCCAGCAGTCGGGACAGTAGCACAGATACGCAGTATTTT. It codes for CASSRDSSTDTQYF.

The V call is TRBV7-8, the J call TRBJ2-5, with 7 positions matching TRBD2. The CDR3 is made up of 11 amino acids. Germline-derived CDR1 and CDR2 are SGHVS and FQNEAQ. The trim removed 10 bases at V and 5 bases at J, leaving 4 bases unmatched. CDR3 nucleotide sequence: TGTGCCACCTGGGGGGGGGAGACCCAGTACTTC. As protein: CATWGGETQYF.

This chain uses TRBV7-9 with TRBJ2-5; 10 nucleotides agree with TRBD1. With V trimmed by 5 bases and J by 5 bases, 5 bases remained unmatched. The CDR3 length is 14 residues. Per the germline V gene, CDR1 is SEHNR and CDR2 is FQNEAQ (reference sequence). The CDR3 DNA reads TGTGCCAGCAGCCCTGACAGGGGGCGCGAGACCCAGTACTTC. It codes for CASSPDRGRETQYF.

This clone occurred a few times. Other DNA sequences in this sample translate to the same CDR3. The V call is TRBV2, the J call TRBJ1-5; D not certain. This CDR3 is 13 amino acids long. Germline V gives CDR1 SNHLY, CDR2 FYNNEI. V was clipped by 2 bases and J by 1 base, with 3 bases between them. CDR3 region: CASSENSNQPQHF. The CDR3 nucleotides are TGTGCCAGCAGTGAAAACAGCAATCAGCCCCAGCATTTT. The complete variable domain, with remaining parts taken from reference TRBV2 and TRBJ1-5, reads EPEVTQTPSHQVTQMGQEVILRCVPISNHLYFYWYRQILGQKVEFLVSFYNNEISEKSEIFDDQFSVERPDGSNFTLKIRSTKLEDSAMYFCASSENSNQPQHFGDGTRLSIL.

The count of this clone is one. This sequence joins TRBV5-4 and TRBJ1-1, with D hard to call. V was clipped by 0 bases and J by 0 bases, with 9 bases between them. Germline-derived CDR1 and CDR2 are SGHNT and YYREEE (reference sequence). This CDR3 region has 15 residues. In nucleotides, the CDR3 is TGTGCCAGCAGCTTGGTCGGAGGCCTGAACACTGAAGCTTTCTTT. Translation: CASSLVGGLNTEAFF.

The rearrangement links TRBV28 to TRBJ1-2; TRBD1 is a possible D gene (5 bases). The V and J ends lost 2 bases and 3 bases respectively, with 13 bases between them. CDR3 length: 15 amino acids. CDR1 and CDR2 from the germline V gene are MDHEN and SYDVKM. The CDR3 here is CASSLGARGYYGYTF. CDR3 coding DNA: TGTGCCAGCAGTTTAGGGGCCCGGGGTTACTATGGCTACACCTTC.

The CDR3 reads CAISDRDRETQYF. CDR3 nucleotide sequence: TGTGCCATCAGTGACAGGGATAGGGAGACCCAGTACTTC. V usage is TRBV10-3 and J usage is TRBJ2-5; a possible D gene is TRBD1 (5 bases). Trimming removed 3 bases from V and 5 bases from J, with 10 bases in between. CDR1 ENHRY and CDR2 SYGVKD come from the germline V gene. This CDR3 is built from 13 residues.

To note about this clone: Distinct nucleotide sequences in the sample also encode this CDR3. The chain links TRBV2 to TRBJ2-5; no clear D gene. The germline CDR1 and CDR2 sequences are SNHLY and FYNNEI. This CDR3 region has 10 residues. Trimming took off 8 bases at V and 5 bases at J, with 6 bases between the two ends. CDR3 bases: TGTGCCAGCTCCTCGGAGACCCAGTACTTC. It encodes CASSSETQYF.

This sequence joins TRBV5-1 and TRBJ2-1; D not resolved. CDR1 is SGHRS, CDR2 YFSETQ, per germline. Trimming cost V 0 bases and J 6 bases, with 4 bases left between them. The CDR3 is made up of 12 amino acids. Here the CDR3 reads CASSLAINEQFF. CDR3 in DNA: TGCGCCAGCAGCTTGGCGATCAATGAGCAGTTCTTC. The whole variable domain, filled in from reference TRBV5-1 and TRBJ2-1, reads KAGVTQTPRYLIKTRGQQVTLSCSPISGHRSVSWYQQTPGQGLQFLFEYFSETQRNKGNFPGRFSGRQFSNSRSEMNVSTLELGDSALYLCASSLAINEQFFGPGTRLTVL.

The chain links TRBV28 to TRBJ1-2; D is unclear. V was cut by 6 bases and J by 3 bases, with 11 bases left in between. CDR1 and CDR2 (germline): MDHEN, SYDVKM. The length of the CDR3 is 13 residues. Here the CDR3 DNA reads TGTGCCAGCAGCCCAAAGGTGGACTATGGCTACACCTTC. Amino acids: CASSPKVDYGYTF.

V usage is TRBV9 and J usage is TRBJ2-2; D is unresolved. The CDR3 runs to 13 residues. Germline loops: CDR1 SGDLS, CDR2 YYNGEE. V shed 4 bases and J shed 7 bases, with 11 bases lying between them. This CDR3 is CASSPFMDGELFF. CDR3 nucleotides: TGTGCCAGCAGCCCCTTTATGGACGGGGAGCTGTTTTTT.

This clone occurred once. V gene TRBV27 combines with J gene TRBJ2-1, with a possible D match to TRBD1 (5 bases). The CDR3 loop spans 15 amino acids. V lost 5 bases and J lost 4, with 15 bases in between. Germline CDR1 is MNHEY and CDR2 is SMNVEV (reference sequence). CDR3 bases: TGTGCCAGCAGTCTAAGCGTACAGGTATACAATGAGCAGTTCTTC. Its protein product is CASSLSVQVYNEQFF.

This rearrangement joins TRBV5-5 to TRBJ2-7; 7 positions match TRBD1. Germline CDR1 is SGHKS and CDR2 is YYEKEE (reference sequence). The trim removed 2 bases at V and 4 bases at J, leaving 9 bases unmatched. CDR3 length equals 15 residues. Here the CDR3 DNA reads TGTGCCAGCAGCTTTGGACAGGCCTCCGGGTACGAGCAGTACTTC. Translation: CASSFGQASGYEQYF.

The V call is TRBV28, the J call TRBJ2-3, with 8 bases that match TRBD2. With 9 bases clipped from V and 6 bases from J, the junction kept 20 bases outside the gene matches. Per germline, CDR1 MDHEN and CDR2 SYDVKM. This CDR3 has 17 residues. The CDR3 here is CASSSIGRERVTDTQYF. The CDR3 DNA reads TGTGCCAGTTCCAGTATCGGGAGGGAAAGAGTGACGGATACGCAGTATTTT.

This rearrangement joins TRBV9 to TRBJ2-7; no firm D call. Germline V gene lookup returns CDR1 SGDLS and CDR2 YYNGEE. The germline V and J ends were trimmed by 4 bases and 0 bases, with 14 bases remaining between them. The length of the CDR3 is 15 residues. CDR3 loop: CASSPTVASSYEQYF. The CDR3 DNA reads TGTGCCAGCAGCCCAACTGTGGCGAGCTCCTACGAGCAGTACTTC.

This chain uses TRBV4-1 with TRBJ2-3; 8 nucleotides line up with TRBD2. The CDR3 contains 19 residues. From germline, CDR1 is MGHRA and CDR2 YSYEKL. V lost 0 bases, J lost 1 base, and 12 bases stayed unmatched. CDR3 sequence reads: CASSQDHGGLGRRTDTQYF. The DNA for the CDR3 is TGCGCCAGCAGCCAAGACCACGGGGGACTAGGTCGACGCACAGATACGCAGTATTTT.

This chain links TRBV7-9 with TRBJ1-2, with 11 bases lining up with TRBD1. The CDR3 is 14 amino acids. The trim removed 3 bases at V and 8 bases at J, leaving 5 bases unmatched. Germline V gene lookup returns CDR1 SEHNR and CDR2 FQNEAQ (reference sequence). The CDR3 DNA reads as TGTGCCAGCAGCTTCGGACAGGGGGCGCGGGGCTACACCTTC. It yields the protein CASSFGQGARGYTF.

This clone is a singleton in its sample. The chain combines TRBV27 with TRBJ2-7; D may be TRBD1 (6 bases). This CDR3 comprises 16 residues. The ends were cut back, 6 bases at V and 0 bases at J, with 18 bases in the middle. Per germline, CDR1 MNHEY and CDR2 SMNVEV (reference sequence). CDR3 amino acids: CASSRRRGQTSYEQYF. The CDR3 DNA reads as TGTGCCAGCAGCAGAAGACGGGGACAAACCTCCTACGAGCAGTACTTC.

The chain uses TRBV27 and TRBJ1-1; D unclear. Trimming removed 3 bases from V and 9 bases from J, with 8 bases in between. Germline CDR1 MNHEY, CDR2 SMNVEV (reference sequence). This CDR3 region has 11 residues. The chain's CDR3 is CASSFLGKAFF. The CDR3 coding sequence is TGTGCCAGCAGTTTTTTGGGGAAAGCTTTCTTT.

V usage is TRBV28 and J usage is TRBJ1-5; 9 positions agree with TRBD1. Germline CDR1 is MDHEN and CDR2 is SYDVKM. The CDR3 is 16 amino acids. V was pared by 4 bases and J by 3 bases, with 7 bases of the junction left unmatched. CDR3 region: CASSSKRTGVNQPQHF. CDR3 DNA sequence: TGTGCCAGCAGTTCCAAGCGGACAGGGGTCAATCAGCCCCAGCATTTT.

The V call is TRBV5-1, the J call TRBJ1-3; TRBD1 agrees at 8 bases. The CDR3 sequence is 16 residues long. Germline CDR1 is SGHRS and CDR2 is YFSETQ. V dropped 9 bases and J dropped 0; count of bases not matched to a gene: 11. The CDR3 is CANERTGTLSGNTIYF. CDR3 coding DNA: TGCGCCAACGAAAGGACAGGGACCCTCTCTGGAAACACCATATATTTT. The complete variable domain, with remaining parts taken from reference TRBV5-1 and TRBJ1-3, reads KAGVTQTPRYLIKTRGQQVTLSCSPISGHRSVSWYQQTPGQGLQFLFEYFSETQRNKGNFPGRFSGRQFSNSRSEMNVSTLELGDSALYLCANERTGTLSGNTIYFGEGSWLTVV.

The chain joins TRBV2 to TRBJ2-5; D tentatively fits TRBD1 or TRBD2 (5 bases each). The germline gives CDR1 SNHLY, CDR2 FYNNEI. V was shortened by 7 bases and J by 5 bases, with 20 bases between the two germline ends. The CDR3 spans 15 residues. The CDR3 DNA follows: TGTGCCAGCACGAAGGGACGGGCGGCCACGGAGACCCAGTACTTC. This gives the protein CASTKGRAATETQYF.